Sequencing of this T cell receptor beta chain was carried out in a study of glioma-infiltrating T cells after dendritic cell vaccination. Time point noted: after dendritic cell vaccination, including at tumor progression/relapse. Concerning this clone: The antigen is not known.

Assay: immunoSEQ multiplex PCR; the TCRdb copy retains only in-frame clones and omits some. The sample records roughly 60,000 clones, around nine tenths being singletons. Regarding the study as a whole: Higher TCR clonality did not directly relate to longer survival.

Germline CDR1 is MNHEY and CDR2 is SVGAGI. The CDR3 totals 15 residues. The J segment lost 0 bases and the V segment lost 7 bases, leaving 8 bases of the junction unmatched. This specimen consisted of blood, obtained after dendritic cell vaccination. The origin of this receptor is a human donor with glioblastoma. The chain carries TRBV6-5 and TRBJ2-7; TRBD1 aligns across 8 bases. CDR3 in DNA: TGTGCCAGCACCGAGGACAGGGCTTCCTCCTACGAGCAGTACTTC. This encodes CASTEDRASSYEQYF.